The source of this T cell receptor (beta chain) is a study of early T cells in non-severe SARS-CoV-2 infection. In the study overall: The study sequenced bulk RNA from unsorted whole blood, with chains unpaired. Broader study findings: VDJdb-based annotation leaned toward anti-spike CD8 responses and missed private and CD4 specificities.

The protocol attached unique molecular identifiers to individual cDNA molecules. TCRdb fed the 5' RACE reads into MiXCR, producing one record per CDR3 protein. The sample has about 30,000 distinct CDR3 sequences; 4.5% to 6% are singletons. This clonotype has ten or more counts. No antigen is known for it. Trimming took 3 bases from V and 4 from J, leaving 6 bases between them. There are 12 residues in the CDR3. Germline CDR1 is LGHNA and CDR2 is YSLEER. The source material was whole blood. The chain joins TRBV4-3 to TRBJ1-2; D not certain. This clonotype originated in an adult who was a healthcare worker with PCR-confirmed SARS-CoV-2 infection or an uninfected control (not recorded which). In DNA, the CDR3 is TGCGCCAGCAGCCACAGGAGCTATGGCTACACCTTC. As protein: CASSHRSYGYTF.